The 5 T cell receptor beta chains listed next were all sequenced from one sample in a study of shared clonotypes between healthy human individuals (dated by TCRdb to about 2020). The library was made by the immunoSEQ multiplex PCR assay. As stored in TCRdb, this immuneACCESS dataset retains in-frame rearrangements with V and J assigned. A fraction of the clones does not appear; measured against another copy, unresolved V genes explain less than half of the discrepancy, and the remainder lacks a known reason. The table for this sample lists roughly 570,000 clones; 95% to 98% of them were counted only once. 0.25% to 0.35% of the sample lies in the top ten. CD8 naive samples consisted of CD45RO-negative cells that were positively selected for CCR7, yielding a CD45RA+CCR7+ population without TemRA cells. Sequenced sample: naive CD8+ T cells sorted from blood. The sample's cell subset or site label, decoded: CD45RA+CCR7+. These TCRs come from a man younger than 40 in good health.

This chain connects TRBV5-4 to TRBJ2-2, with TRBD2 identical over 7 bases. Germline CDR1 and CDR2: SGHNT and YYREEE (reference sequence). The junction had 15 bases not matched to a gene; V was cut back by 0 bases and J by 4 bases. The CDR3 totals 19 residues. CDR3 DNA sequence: TGTGCCAGCAGCTTGGCCTCTAGCGGCCACCGACCGGGCACCGGGGAGCTGTTTTTT. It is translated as CASSLASSGHRPGTGELFF.

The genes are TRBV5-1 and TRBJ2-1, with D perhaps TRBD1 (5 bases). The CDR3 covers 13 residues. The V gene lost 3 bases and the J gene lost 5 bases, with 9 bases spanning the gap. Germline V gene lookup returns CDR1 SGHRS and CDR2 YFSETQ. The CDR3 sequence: CASSYLGDNEQFF. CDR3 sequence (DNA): TGCGCCAGCAGCTACCTAGGGGACAATGAGCAGTTCTTC.

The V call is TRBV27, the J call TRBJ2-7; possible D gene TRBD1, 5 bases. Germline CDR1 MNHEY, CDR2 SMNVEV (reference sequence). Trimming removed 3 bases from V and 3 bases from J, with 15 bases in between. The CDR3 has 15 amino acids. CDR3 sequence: CASSLRRQGGYEQYF. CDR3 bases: TGTGCCAGCAGTTTGAGGCGGCAGGGTGGCTACGAGCAGTACTTC.

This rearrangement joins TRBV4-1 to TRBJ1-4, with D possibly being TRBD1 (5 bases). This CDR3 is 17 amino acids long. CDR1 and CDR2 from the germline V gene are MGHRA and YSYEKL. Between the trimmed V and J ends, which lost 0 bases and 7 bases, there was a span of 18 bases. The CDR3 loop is CASSQDIIWQGVEKLFF. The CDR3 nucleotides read TGCGCCAGCAGCCAAGATATTATCTGGCAGGGTGTTGAAAAACTGTTTTTT.

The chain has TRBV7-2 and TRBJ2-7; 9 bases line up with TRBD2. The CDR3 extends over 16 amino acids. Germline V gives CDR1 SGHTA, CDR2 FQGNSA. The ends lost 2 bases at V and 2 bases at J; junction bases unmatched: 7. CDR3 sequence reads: CASSLPVEREAYEQYF. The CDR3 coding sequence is TGTGCCAGCAGCTTACCGGTGGAGCGGGAGGCCTACGAGCAGTACTTC.